Below, one TCR beta chain is given with its context. TCRdb reprocessed the RT-PCR reads via MiXCR and lists one record per CDR3 protein. This sample has about a million distinct CDR3 sequences; roughly 18% occur once, and the top ten carry 5% to 7.5%. These data originate in a study of patients and donors after allogeneic stem cell transplantation. The CDR3 sequence is 11 residues long. CDR1 and CDR2 from the germline V gene are MGHDK and SYGVNS. V was trimmed by 6 bases and J by 2 bases, leaving 4 bases between them. The genes are TRBV25-1 and TRBJ1-2; no reliable D call. This clonotype was obtained from a human donor who was either an allogeneic HSCT recipient or a stem cell or donor lymphocyte infusion donor (not recorded which). It is not recorded whose cells these are; they may come from a transplant donor. The sample taken for sequencing was blood, either unsorted or a sorted T cell fraction (not recorded which). The CDR3 bases are TGTGCCAGCAGACAGAACTATGGCTACACCTTC. This codes for CASRQNYGYTF.